These 14 T cell receptor beta chains share one sample of origin, sequenced in a study of shared clonotypes between healthy human individuals. Sequencing was performed with immunoSEQ multiplex PCR; in TCRdb, only in-frame clones are kept and a portion is missing. Here the sample spans about 2.3 million clones, around 92% being singletons. The sequencing input was naive CD4+ T cells from PBMCs. Subset defined: CD45RA+ positively selected. These receptors were collected from a man between 18 and 29 years old in good health. Some clones in this sample may be carry-over from other donors' samples.

CDR3 sequence (DNA): TGTGCCAGCAGTTTTCACGGGACTAGCGGGACAGGGGAAGAGACCCAGTACTTC. It is translated as CASSFHGTSGTGEETQYF. The rearrangement joins TRBV27 to TRBJ2-5, with 13 bases matching TRBD2. Germline V CDR1 and CDR2: MNHEY, SMNVEV (reference sequence). The ends lost 3 bases at V and 3 bases at J; junction bases unmatched: 10. This CDR3 contains 18 residues.

This clone was detected only once. The chain has TRBV19 and TRBJ2-7; D gene unclear. The V gene's germline CDR1 is LNHDA and CDR2 SQIVND (reference sequence). Deletions cut 6 bases from V and 0 bases from J, with 15 bases between. The CDR3 loop spans 15 amino acids. CDR3 in amino acids: CASSSSYPTSYEQYF. The CDR3, as DNA: TGTGCCAGTAGCTCAAGCTACCCGACCTCCTACGAGCAGTACTTC.

The gene calls are TRBV28 and TRBJ2-7; 7 bases agree with TRBD2. The V segment lost 6 bases and the J segment 3 bases; nucleotides outside the gene matches: 11. The germline V gene has CDR1 MDHEN and CDR2 SYDVKM. CDR3 length equals 15 residues. CDR3 residues: CASSVGGGSGYEQYF. The CDR3 bases are TGTGCCAGCAGCGTTGGGGGGGGTAGCGGCTACGAGCAGTACTTC.

This clone occurred once. V is TRBV28 and J is TRBJ1-2, with TRBD1 matching over 8 bases. The CDR3 covers 15 residues. V dropped 5 bases and J dropped 5; count of bases not matched to a gene: 10. Germline assignment: CDR1 MDHEN and CDR2 SYDVKM. Here the CDR3 DNA reads TGTGCCAGCAGTCTCCGCCCGACAGGGGCGTATGGCTACACCTTC. Translation: CASSLRPTGAYGYTF.

This clone was observed once. The chain recombines TRBV5-5 with TRBJ1-2; 9 bases map to TRBD1. V lost 4 bases and J lost 4; bases outside the gene matches: 11. CDR1 SGHKS and CDR2 YYEKEE come from the germline V gene (reference sequence). This CDR3 has 16 residues. CDR3 DNA sequence: TGTGCCAGCAGCCAGACAGGGGGGAGTGTCGTCTATGGCTACACCTTC. Protein product: CASSQTGGSVVYGYTF.

The V call is TRBV29-1, the J call TRBJ2-7; a possible D gene is TRBD2 (6 bases). Trimming removed 4 bases from V and 0 bases from J, with 13 bases in between. Germline loops: CDR1 SQVTM, CDR2 ANQGSEA. The CDR3 extends over 14 amino acids. CDR3 sequence: CSVARGISSYEQYF. The CDR3 region has the DNA TGCAGCGTTGCGCGGGGCATCAGCTCCTACGAGCAGTACTTC.

V is TRBV11-1 and J is TRBJ2-2; TRBD2 agrees at 9 bases. The CDR3 spans 16 residues. Trimming took 2 bases from V and 1 from J; bases not matched to a gene: 2. Germline V gene data show CDR1 as SGHAT and CDR2 as FQDESV (reference sequence). The CDR3 region has the DNA TGTGCCAGCAGCTTATTAGCGGGGGTGAACACCGGGGAGCTGTTTTTT. It codes for CASSLLAGVNTGELFF.

This chain connects TRBV10-3 to TRBJ2-7; D gene unclear. Trimming removed 3 bases at V and 1 base at J, with 7 bases between. The length of the CDR3 is 13 residues. In germline, CDR1 is ENHRY, CDR2 SYGVKD. The CDR3 DNA follows: TGTGCCATCAGTGACCGGGCGTCCTACGAGCAGTACTTC. The encoded protein is CAISDRASYEQYF.

This clone has a single count. CDR3 sequence reads: CAGGILNEKLFF. The CDR3 bases are TGTGCCGGGGGGATTCTGAATGAAAAACTGTTTTTT. The V and J genes are TRBV28 and TRBJ1-4; maybe TRBD1 (5 bases). The V gene lost 11 bases and the J gene lost 5 bases, with 12 bases spanning the gap. The CDR3 extends over 12 amino acids. Germline loops: CDR1 MDHEN, CDR2 SYDVKM. The whole variable domain, filled in from reference TRBV28 and TRBJ1-4, reads DVKVTQSSRYLVKRTGEKVFLECVQDMDHENMFWYRQDPGLGLRLIYFSYDVKMKEKGDIPEGYSVSREKKERFSLILESASTNQTSMYLCAGGILNEKLFFGSGTQLSVL.

J is TRBJ2-2 and V is TRBV29-1, with TRBD2 as a possible D gene (6 bases). Germline loops: CDR1 SQVTM, CDR2 ANQGSEA. This CDR3 is built from 14 residues. Trimming pared 4 bases from V and 1 base from J, leaving 10 bases between. CDR3 nucleotides: TGCAGCGTTGTCGGGAGTCTGAACACCGGGGAGCTGTTTTTT. Amino acids: CSVVGSLNTGELFF.

This clone was seen only once. The chain has TRBV6-1 and TRBJ1-1; no firm D call. The germline gives CDR1 MNHNS, CDR2 SASEGT. The CDR3 length is 13 residues. V was clipped by 6 bases and J by 3 bases, with 11 bases between them. As DNA, the CDR3 is TGTGCCAGCAGGACGGGAGGCCACACTGAAGCTTTCTTT. Translation gives CASRTGGHTEAFF.

This clone was found once. The chain combines TRBV5-5 with TRBJ2-1; 9 bases are a match to TRBD2. The CDR3 consists of 15 residues. The ends lost 2 bases at V and 6 bases at J; junction bases unmatched: 6. Germline CDR1 and CDR2: SGHKS and YYEKEE (reference sequence). In DNA, the CDR3 is TGTGCCAGCAGCTTTAACCTAGCGGGAAGCAATGAGCAGTTCTTC. Translated: CASSFNLAGSNEQFF.

The chain recombines TRBV19 with TRBJ1-5; 8 nucleotides match TRBD1. Germline-derived CDR1 and CDR2 are LNHDA and SQIVND (reference sequence). CDR3 size: 17 residues. The J segment lost 4 bases and the V segment lost 2 bases, leaving 10 bases of the junction unmatched. For the CDR3, the DNA is TGTGCCAGTAGTATAAAGGGACAGGTGCGCCCTAATCAGCCCCAGCATTTT. Protein product: CASSIKGQVRPNQPQHF.

This clone was seen just once. The V and J genes are TRBV21-1 and TRBJ1-5; the table's D call of TRBD1 was not tested on the DNA. TRBV21-1 is a known pseudogene. This CDR3 region has 16 residues. The CDR3 DNA sequence: TGTGCCAGCAGCAAGAAAGGGACAGGCAGCAATCAGCCCCAGCATTTT. The encoded protein is CASSKKGTGSNQPQHF.